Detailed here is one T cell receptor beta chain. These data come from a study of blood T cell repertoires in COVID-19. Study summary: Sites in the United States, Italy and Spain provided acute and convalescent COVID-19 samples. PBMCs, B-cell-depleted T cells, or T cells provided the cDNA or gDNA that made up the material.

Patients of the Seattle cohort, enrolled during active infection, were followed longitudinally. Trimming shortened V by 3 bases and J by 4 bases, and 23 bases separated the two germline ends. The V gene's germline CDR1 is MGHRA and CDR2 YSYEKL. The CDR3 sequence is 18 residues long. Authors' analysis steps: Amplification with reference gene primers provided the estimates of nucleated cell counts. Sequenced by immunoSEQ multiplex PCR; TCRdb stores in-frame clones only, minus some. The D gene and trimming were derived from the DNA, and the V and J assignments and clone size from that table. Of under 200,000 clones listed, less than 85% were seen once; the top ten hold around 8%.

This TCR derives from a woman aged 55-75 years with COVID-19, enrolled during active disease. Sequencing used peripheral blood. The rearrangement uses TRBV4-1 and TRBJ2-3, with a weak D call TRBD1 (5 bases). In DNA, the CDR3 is TGCGCCAGCAGCCACACCCTATTGGCAGGGAAGATAGCAGATACGCAGTATTTT. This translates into CASSHTLLAGKIADTQYF.